This T cell receptor (beta chain) was identified in a study of neurological immune-mediated disorders. Study-wide context: The disease course was relapsing-remitting in roughly 31 and secondary progressive in about 9% of the roughly 34 multiple sclerosis patients.

Points from the study as a whole: Patients with HTLV-1-associated myelopathy had the highest level of TCR clonal expansion, whereas patients with multiple sclerosis had the lowest level, falling beneath the level found in healthy controls. CDR3 amino acid sequences found in expanded clones were never shared across subjects, suggesting private repertoires in all groups. Phylogenetic analysis grouped 18 of 34 multiple sclerosis patients' repertoires together, suggesting a possible repertoire signature.

TCRdb redid the calling of the 5' RACE reads with MiXCR, one entry per CDR3 protein. Found here are about 66,000 distinct CDR3 sequences, about 4.2% of them singletons; the top ten hold 1% to 1.5%. This clonotype has ten or more counts. What it binds is not known. V shed 7 bases, J shed 2 bases, and the junction held 7 bases outside the gene matches. The CDR3 is 14 amino acids. The germline gives CDR1 DFQATT, CDR2 SNEGSKA (reference sequence). Sequencing input: PBMCs. This clonotype was sampled from a man aged 30 to 45 with multiple sclerosis. The V gene is TRBV20-1, the J gene TRBJ2-2; 7 bases agree with TRBD1. The CDR3 DNA sequence: TGCAGTGTTAACCGGGACAGCAACACCGGGGAGCTGTTTTTT. It specifies CSVNRDSNTGELFF.